This is a list of T cell receptor beta chains from one sample in a study of T-cell memory formation after mild COVID-19. Via MiXCR, TCRdb re-called the 5' RACE reads, giving one row per CDR3 protein. The sample records roughly 200,000 distinct CDR3 sequences, 9.5% being singletons. Input material: PBMCs or a T cell subset sorted from them (not recorded which). Receptors originate from a man younger than 35 who had mild COVID-19 (a few samples of this study predate the infection). Cell type and time point are not known. Both conserved end residues are part of each CDR3. D genes are given only for firm matches. Size values are once, few and many counts, or a class for expanded clones, and some rows have none.

D: TRBD2
J: TRBJ2-1
size: .
V: TRBV20-1
CDR3: CSAPGTSGSTYYNEQFF
DNA: TGCAGTGCCCCAGGGACTAGCGGGTCCACCTACTACAATGAGCAGTTCTTC

D: .
J: TRBJ1-5
size: few
V: TRBV12-3/TRBV12-4
CDR3: CASSWGPEVNQPQHF
DNA: TGTGCCAGCAGCTGGGGGCCAGAAGTTAATCAGCCCCAGCATTTT

D: .
J: TRBJ2-5
size: .
V: TRBV4-1
CDR3: CASSQWGAETQYF
DNA: TGCGCCAGCAGCCAATGGGGGGCCGAGACCCAGTACTTC

D: TRBD2
J: TRBJ2-3
size: .
V: TRBV7-9
CDR3: CASTPGGGAGAVIDTQYF
DNA: TGTGCCAGCACCCCAGGAGGAGGAGCGGGGGCCGTCATAGATACGCAGTATTTT

D: .
J: TRBJ2-5
size: .
V: TRBV7-2
CDR3: CASSHQGSRETQYF
DNA: TGTGCCAGCAGCCATCAGGGGTCGCGGGAGACCCAGTACTTC

D: TRBD2
J: TRBJ2-1
size: .
V: TRBV20-1
CDR3: CSARLAGVLNEQFF
DNA: TGCAGTGCTAGATTAGCGGGGGTACTCAATGAGCAGTTCTTC

D: .
J: TRBJ1-6
size: many
V: TRBV7-2
CDR3: CASSLQASNSPLHF
DNA: TGTGCCAGCAGCTTACAGGCCTCTAATTCACCCCTCCACTTT

D: TRBD1
J: TRBJ2-1
size: .
V: TRBV4-3
CDR3: CASSQATGVGLVGGHEQFF
DNA: TGCGCCAGCAGCCAAGCGACAGGGGTGGGACTGGTAGGAGGTCATGAGCAGTTCTTC

D: .
J: TRBJ1-3
size: .
V: TRBV9
CDR3: CASSVMDSGNTIYF
DNA: TGTGCCAGCAGCGTGATGGACTCTGGAAACACCATATATTTT

D: .
J: TRBJ1-2
size: many
V: TRBV7-8
CDR3: CASSSTGVGYTF
DNA: TGTGCCAGCAGCTCAACCGGTGTGGGCTACACCTTC

D: TRBD1
J: TRBJ1-2
size: many
V: TRBV20-1
CDR3: CSARQGFVIEGYTF
DNA: TGCAGTGCGAGACAGGGGTTCGTAATCGAGGGCTACACCTTC

D: TRBD1
J: TRBJ1-2
size: few
V: TRBV20-1
CDR3: CSASRGPGYTF
DNA: TGCAGTGCTTCCAGGGGGCCTGGCTACACCTTC

D: TRBD2
J: TRBJ2-3
size: .
V: TRBV7-9
CDR3: CASSLGEAGADTQYF
DNA: TGTGCCAGCAGCTTAGGGGAGGCGGGAGCCGATACGCAGTATTTT

D: .
J: TRBJ2-1
size: many
V: TRBV12-3/TRBV12-4
CDR3: CASSLRWIHNEQFF
DNA: TGTGCCAGCAGTTTACGGTGGATCCACAATGAGCAGTTCTTC

D: .
J: TRBJ1-1
size: few
V: TRBV6-6
CDR3: CASSYSIAGQRRVAFF
DNA: TGTGCCAGCAGTTACTCGATAGCTGGACAGAGGAGGGTAGCTTTCTTT

D: .
J: TRBJ2-7
size: .
V: TRBV3-1
CDR3: CASSQVPSYEQYF
DNA: TGTGCCAGCAGCCAAGTGCCTTCCTACGAGCAGTACTTC